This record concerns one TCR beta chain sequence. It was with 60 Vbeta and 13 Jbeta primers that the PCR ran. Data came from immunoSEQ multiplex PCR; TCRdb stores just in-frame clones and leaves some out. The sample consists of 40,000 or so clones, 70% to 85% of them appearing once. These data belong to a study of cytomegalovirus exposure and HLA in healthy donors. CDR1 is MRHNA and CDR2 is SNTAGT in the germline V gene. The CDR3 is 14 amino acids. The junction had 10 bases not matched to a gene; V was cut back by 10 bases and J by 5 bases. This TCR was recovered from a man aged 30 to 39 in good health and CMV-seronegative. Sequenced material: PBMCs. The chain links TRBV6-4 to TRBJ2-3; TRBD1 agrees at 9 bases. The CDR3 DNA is TGTGCCACCTCGGAACAGGGGGCGAAAGATACGCAGTATTTT. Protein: CATSEQGAKDTQYF.